This TCR beta chain derives from a study of T cell changes during pregnancy in multiple sclerosis. Germline V gene lookup returns CDR1 WNHNN and CDR2 SYGVQD (reference sequence). CDR3 length equals 16 residues. Trimming took off 5 bases at V and 0 bases at J, with 15 bases between the two ends. The assay was immunoSEQ multiplex PCR, and TCRdb's table has in-frame clones only and misses some. The repertoire holds approximately 100,000 clones, about 90% seen once, with about 2.5% in the top ten. The TCR comes from a female donor in good health, enrolled as a control in a pregnancy study. Sequencing used peripheral blood, obtained after pregnancy. This chain uses TRBV10-1 with TRBJ2-3; D is uncertain. Here the CDR3 DNA reads TGCGCCAGCAGTCCCGATTCGCGGTTTAGCACAGATACGCAGTATTTT. This translates into CASSPDSRFSTDTQYF.